The 11 T cell receptor beta chains below all came from one sample that was sequenced in a study of cytomegalovirus exposure and HLA in healthy donors. With 60 Vbeta and 13 Jbeta primers, the PCR was carried out. Using immunoSEQ multiplex PCR, the repertoire was profiled, and TCRdb retains in-frame clones only, with some absent. The sample lists roughly 150,000 clones, about 64% occurring once. Sequenced: PBMCs. All receptors derive from a man in his sixties in good health and CMV-seronegative.

V gene TRBV5-4 combines with J gene TRBJ2-7; 12 bases align to TRBD2. From germline, CDR1 is SGHNT and CDR2 YYREEE (reference sequence). V was pared by 0 bases and J by 3 bases, with 4 bases of the junction left unmatched. CDR3 length: 16 residues. The CDR3 DNA is TGTGCCAGCAGCTTGGGGCGGACTAGCGGGAACTACGAGCAGTACTTC. The encoded protein is CASSLGRTSGNYEQYF.

The chain couples TRBV30 to TRBJ1-1, with 7 bases aligning to TRBD1. Germline V gene data show CDR1 as GTSNPN and CDR2 as SVGIG (reference sequence). This CDR3 has 14 residues. After removal of 2 bases from V and 5 bases from J, the junction contained 8 bases not matched to a gene. The CDR3 loop is CAWSQRGGETEAFF. CDR3 in DNA: TGTGCCTGGAGTCAGCGAGGGGGCGAGACTGAAGCTTTCTTT.

The chain links TRBV6-1 to TRBJ2-7, with 7 bases aligning to TRBD1. The CDR3 spans 19 residues. With V trimmed by 0 bases and J by 2 bases, 16 bases remained unmatched. Germline CDR1 reads MNHNS; CDR2 reads SASEGT. This chain's CDR3 is CASSEARTFWDSGPYEQYF. CDR3 in DNA: TGTGCCAGCAGTGAAGCTCGGACCTTTTGGGACAGTGGCCCCTACGAGCAGTACTTC.

The chain links TRBV19 to TRBJ2-2; D is undetermined. Germline lookup yields CDR1 LNHDA and CDR2 SQIVND (reference sequence). The CDR3 contains 13 residues. V was shortened by 2 bases and J by 4 bases, with 5 bases between the two germline ends. CDR3 bases: TGTGCCAGTAGTATACCCCGCACCGGGGAGCTGTTTTTT. Its protein product is CASSIPRTGELFF. The full variable domain, completed using reference TRBV19 and TRBJ2-2, is DGGITQSPKYLFRKEGQNVTLSCEQNLNHDAMYWYRQDPGQGLRLIYYSQIVNDFQKGDIAEGYSVSREKKESFPLTVTSAQKNPTAFYLCASSIPRTGELFFGEGSRLTVL.

The V call is TRBV30, the J call TRBJ2-1; 9 nucleotides line up with TRBD2. The CDR3 runs to 15 residues. Per the germline V gene, CDR1 is GTSNPN and CDR2 is SVGIG (reference sequence). V dropped 5 bases and J dropped 6; count of bases not matched to a gene: 11. The DNA of the CDR3 is TGTGCCTGGCGCTCGGGACTAGCTGTCCCCAATGAGCAGTTCTTC. This gives the protein CAWRSGLAVPNEQFF. The variable domain in full, with the rest retrieved from reference TRBV30 and TRBJ2-1, is SQTIHQWPATLVQPVGSPLSLECTVEGTSNPNLYWYRQAAGRGLQLLFYSVGIGQISSEVPQNLSASRPQDRQFILSSKKLLLSDSGFYLCAWRSGLAVPNEQFFGPGTRLTVL.

CDR3: CASSVTGHTEAFF. The CDR3 region has the DNA TGTGCCAGTAGTGTGACAGGGCACACTGAAGCTTTCTTT. The genes are TRBV19 and TRBJ1-1; 7 nucleotides align to TRBD1. With 5 bases clipped from V and 3 bases from J, the junction kept 3 bases outside the gene matches. The germline V gene encodes CDR1 LNHDA and CDR2 SQIVND (reference sequence). CDR3 length: 13 amino acids.

This chain joins TRBV19 and TRBJ1-6, with TRBD1 matching 7 bases. Losses at the gene ends were 2 bases for V and 4 bases for J; bases not matched to a gene: 2. The CDR3 length is 15 residues. Germline V gives CDR1 LNHDA, CDR2 SQIVND (reference sequence). CDR3 coding DNA: TGTGCCAGTAGTATACGACAGGGTTATAATTCACCCCTCCACTTT. The encoded protein is CASSIRQGYNSPLHF.

This clone was detected only a few times. V usage is TRBV6-1 and J usage is TRBJ1-3, with TRBD1 matching 7 bases. Germline V lookup: CDR1 MNHNS, CDR2 SASEGT. The CDR3 sequence is 16 residues long. Trimming cost V 4 bases and J 3 bases; bases outside gene matches: 9. The CDR3 nucleotides are TGTGCCAGCAGTGCCCCAAATCGGGACAGTGGAAACACCATATATTTT. Amino acid sequence: CASSAPNRDSGNTIYF.

The table lists this clone with a few counts. The rearrangement joins TRBV30 to TRBJ2-7; D unclear. The length of the CDR3 is 13 residues. Germline-derived CDR1 and CDR2 are GTSNPN and SVGIG (reference sequence). V was cut by 0 bases and J by 2 bases, with 8 bases left in between. The CDR3 sequence: CAWSVAAPYEQYF. The DNA of the CDR3 is TGTGCCTGGAGTGTGGCCGCACCCTACGAGCAGTACTTC.

This chain links TRBV18 with TRBJ2-1, with TRBD2 matching over 13 bases. The CDR3 loop spans 18 amino acids. Trimming took 5 bases from V and 1 from J; bases not matched to a gene: 8. In germline, CDR1 is KGHSH, CDR2 LQKENI. Written as DNA, the CDR3 is TGTGCCAGCTCAGCTGGACTAGCGGGAGAACGGTCCTACAATGAGCAGTTCTTC. Translating gives CASSAGLAGERSYNEQFF.

This clone was seen only once. The rearrangement joins TRBV11-2 to TRBJ2-3, with D maybe TRBD2 (5 bases). Trimming stripped 5 bases from V and 7 bases from J, with 13 bases between. Germline values: CDR1 SGHAT, CDR2 FQNNGV. This CDR3 spans 13 amino acids. The CDR3 nucleotides are TGTGCCAGCAGCCCTTTACGGGAATATACGCAGTATTTT. This gives the protein CASSPLREYTQYF.